Below are 5 T cell receptor beta chains sequenced from a single sample in a study of OX40 agonist ivuxolimab in advanced cancers. Sequencing used immunoSEQ multiplex PCR; TCRdb keeps in-frame clones, though not all of them. The profile shows about 98,000 clones, 85% to 95% of them singletons. Sequences were derived from CD4+ or CD8+ T cells sorted from blood, sampled in a trial of the OX40 agonist ivuxolimab. The receptors stem from an adult with an advanced solid tumor such as melanoma, head and neck, liver or kidney cancer.

The chain has TRBV5-4 and TRBJ2-3; the D is unclear. Trimming removed 0 bases from V and 0 bases from J, with 5 bases in between. Germline CDR1 is SGHNT and CDR2 is YYREEE (reference sequence). The CDR3 extends over 14 amino acids. CDR3 region: CASSLGGSTDTQYF. For the CDR3, the DNA is TGTGCCAGCAGCTTGGGCGGTAGCACAGATACGCAGTATTTT.

The J gene is TRBJ2-1, the V gene TRBV4-3; D is uncertain. CDR3 size: 19 residues. Trimming shortened V by 1 base and J by 0 bases, and 19 bases separated the two germline ends. The V gene's germline CDR1 is LGHNA and CDR2 YSLEER. In DNA, the CDR3 is TGCGCCAGCAGCCAAGTGTTGGAAGGAGCGCGGAGCTCCTACAATGAGCAGTTCTTC. This translates into CASSQVLEGARSSYNEQFF.

Regarding this clone: This specimen includes other DNA sequences encoding the same CDR3. The V and J genes are TRBV5-4 and TRBJ2-3; D gene unclear. The CDR3 totals 12 residues. The germline gives CDR1 SGHNT, CDR2 YYREEE (reference sequence). V lost 2 bases and J lost 0, with 1 base in between. CDR3 sequence (DNA): TGTGCCAGCAGCTTTAGCACAGATACGCAGTATTTT. It is translated as CASSFSTDTQYF.

The chain joins TRBV28 to TRBJ1-6; D call uncertain. The V end lost 5 bases, the J end lost 5 bases, and 13 bases lay between the germline ends. Germline values: CDR1 MDHEN, CDR2 SYDVKM. The CDR3 runs 15 residues. CDR3 bases: TGTGCCAGCAGTCTGGACCCTCCCCATAATTCACCCCTCCACTTT. As protein: CASSLDPPHNSPLHF.

Only a few counts were recorded for this clone. The V call is TRBV30, the J call TRBJ1-1; D is uncertain. Trimming took 3 bases from V and 4 from J, leaving 9 bases between them. Per the germline V gene, CDR1 is GTSNPN and CDR2 is SVGIG (reference sequence). The CDR3 is 12 residues long. The CDR3 is CAWRDYGTEAFF. The CDR3 nucleotides read TGTGCCTGGAGGGATTACGGCACTGAAGCTTTCTTT. The full variable domain, in which reference TRBV30 and TRBJ1-1 provide the parts outside the CDR3, is SQTIHQWPATLVQPVGSPLSLECTVEGTSNPNLYWYRQAAGRGLQLLFYSVGIGQISSEVPQNLSASRPQDRQFILSSKKLLLSDSGFYLCAWRDYGTEAFFGQGTRLTVV.